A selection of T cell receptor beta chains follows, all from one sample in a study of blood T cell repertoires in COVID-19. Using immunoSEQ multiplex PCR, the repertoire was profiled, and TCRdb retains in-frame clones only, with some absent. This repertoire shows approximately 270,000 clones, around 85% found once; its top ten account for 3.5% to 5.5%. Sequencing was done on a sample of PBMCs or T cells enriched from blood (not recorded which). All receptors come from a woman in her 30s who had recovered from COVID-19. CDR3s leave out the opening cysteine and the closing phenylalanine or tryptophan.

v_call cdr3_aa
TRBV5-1 ASRAGTKTF
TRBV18 ASSPLGTVGYGYT
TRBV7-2 ASSLGGGDKQF
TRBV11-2 ASSLTDTMNTEAF
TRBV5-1 ASRSGDTGLQY
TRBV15 ATSRELGQLSGRRTDTQY
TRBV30 AWTPWGQLNTEAF
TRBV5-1 ASSIRTGSSYEQY
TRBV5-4 ASSPGVSSYNSPLH
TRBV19 ASRIDSAHYEQY
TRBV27 ASSLSTGYEQY
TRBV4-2 ASSQGPRSSYNSPLH
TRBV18 ASSPGTGEEKLF
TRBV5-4 ASSSRLAGGPVLDEQF
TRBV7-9 ASSSSGVKRNEQF
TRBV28 ASSRLRESAYNEQF
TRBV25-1 ASSEYRRDGNTIY
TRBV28 ASSSGGGGYNEQF
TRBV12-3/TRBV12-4 ASSLGQRPQH
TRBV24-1 ATSEPTADTQY
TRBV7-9 ASSLGGTSYEQY
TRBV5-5 ASAPLTGANSYEQY
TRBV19 ASAPYTGIAPYEQY
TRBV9 ASSVRQDTEAF
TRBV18 ASSPSTGTVSNEQF
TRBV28 ASSFGEDRGPNQPQH
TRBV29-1 SVDLGQGEGYT